The T cell receptor beta chain under discussion was sequenced for a study of OX40 agonist ivuxolimab in advanced cancers. Trimming stripped 5 bases from V and 6 bases from J, with 23 bases between. The germline V gene has CDR1 SGHDN and CDR2 FVKESK. There are 16 residues in the CDR3. This table comes from immunoSEQ multiplex PCR, and its TCRdb copy is limited to in-frame clones, with some not included. The table records about 43,000 clones, 80% of them present only once. The input for sequencing was CD4+ or CD8+ T cells sorted from blood, taken in a trial of the OX40 agonist ivuxolimab. The rearrangement joins TRBV14 to TRBJ2-7; D possibly corresponds to TRBD2 (7 bases). The TCR comes from an adult with an advanced solid tumor such as melanoma, head and neck, liver or kidney cancer. DNA of the CDR3: TGTGCCAGCAGCGCCAGTTTTGGGGGGGCGCTCTCCGAGCAGTACTTC. Its translation is CASSASFGGALSEQYF.